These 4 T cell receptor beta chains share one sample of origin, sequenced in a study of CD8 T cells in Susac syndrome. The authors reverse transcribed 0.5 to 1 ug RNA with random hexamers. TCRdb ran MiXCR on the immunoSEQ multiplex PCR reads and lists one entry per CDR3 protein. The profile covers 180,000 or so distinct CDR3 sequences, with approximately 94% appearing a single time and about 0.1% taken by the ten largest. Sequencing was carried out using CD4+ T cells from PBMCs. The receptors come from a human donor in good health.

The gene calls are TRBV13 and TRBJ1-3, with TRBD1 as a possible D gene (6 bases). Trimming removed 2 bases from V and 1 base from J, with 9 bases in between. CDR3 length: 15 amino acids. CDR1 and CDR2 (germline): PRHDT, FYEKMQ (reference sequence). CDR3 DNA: TGTGCCAGCAGCTTACAGGGGAGGTCTGGAAACACCATATATTTT. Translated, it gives CASSLQGRSGNTIYF.

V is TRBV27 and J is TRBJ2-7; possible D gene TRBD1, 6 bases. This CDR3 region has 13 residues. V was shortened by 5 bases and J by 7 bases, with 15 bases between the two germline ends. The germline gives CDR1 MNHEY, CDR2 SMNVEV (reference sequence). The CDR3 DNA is TGTGCCAGCAGTGCCACAGGGACCGGTGAGCAGTACTTC. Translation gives CASSATGTGEQYF.

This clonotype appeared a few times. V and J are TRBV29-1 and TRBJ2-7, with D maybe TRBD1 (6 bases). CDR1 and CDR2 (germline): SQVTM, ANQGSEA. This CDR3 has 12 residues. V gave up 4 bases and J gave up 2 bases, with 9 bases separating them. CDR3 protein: CSVGRTAYEQYF. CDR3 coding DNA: TGCAGCGTTGGGCGGACAGCCTACGAGCAGTACTTC.

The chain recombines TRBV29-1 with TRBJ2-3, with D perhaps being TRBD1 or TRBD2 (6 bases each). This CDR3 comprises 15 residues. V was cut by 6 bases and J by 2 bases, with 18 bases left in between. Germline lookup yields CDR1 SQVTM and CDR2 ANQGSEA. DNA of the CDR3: TGCAGCGTCGGGGGCTTGACCGAAAACACAGATACGCAGTATTTT. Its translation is CSVGGLTENTDTQYF.